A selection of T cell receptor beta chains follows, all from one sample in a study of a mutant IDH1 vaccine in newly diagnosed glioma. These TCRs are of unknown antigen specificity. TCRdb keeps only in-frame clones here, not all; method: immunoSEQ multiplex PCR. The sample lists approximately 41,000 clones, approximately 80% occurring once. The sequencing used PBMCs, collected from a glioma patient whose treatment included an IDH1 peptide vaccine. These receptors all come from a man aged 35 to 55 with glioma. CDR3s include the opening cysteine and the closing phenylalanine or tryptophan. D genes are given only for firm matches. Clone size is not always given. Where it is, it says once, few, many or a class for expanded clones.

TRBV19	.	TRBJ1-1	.	CASSRGGASNTEAFF	TGTGCCAGTAGCCGGGGGGGGGCGTCGAACACTGAAGCTTTCTTT
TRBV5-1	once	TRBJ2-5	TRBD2	CASSTGTSQETQYF	TGCGCCAGCAGCACAGGGACTAGCCAAGAGACCCAGTACTTC
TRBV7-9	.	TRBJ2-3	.	CASSFRGGAQEDTQYF	TGTGCCAGCAGCTTTAGGGGGGGGGCACAGGAAGATACGCAGTATTTT
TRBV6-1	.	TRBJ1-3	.	CASAYNTIYF	TGTGCCAGCGCGTACAACACCATATATTTT
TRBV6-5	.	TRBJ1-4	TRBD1	CASTATGSNEKLFF	TGTGCCAGCACCGCGACAGGGTCTAATGAAAAACTGTTTTTT
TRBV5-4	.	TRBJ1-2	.	CASSGPRTNYGYTF	TGTGCCAGCAGCGGACCACGAACTAACTATGGCTACACCTTC
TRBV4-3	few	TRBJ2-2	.	CASSQERVTGELFF	TGCGCCAGCAGCCAAGAGAGGGTTACCGGGGAGCTGTTTTTT
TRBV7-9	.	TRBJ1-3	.	CASSFRSGGRPGNTIYF	TGTGCCAGCAGCTTCCGAAGCGGGGGGCGGCCTGGAAACACCATATATTTT
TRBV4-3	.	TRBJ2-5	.	CASSPQGPGETQYF	TGCGCCAGCAGCCCCCAAGGACCGGGAGAGACCCAGTACTTC
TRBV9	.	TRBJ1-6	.	CASSVSGRDSPLHF	TGTGCCAGCAGCGTATCTGGGCGAGATTCACCCCTCCACTTT
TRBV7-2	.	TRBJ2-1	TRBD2	CASSLVAGAAYNEQFF	TGTGCCAGCAGCTTAGTAGCGGGGGCCGCCTACAATGAGCAGTTCTTC
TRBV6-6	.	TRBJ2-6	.	CATSGANVLTF	TGTGCCACCTCTGGGGCCAACGTCCTGACTTTC
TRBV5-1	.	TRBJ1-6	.	CASSLARSVVGAPLHF	TGCGCCAGCAGCTTGGCCAGAAGTGTCGTAGGCGCACCCCTCCACTTT
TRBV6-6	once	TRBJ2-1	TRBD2	CASSHPTSAEQFF	TGTGCCAGCAGTCACCCTACTAGCGCTGAGCAGTTCTTC
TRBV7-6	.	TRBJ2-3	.	CASSSSGSGGDTQYF	TGTGCCAGCAGCAGCAGTGGGAGCGGAGGAGATACGCAGTATTTT
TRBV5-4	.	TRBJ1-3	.	CASSFSGRSGNTIYF	TGTGCCAGCAGCTTTAGTGGCAGGTCTGGAAACACCATATATTTT
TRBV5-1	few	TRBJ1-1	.	CASSLEQGDTEAFF	TGCGCCAGCAGCTTGGAGCAGGGAGACACTGAAGCTTTCTTT
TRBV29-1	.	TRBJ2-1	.	CSVGPGRVGGEQFF	TGCAGCGTCGGCCCGGGACGGGTGGGGGGTGAGCAGTTCTTC
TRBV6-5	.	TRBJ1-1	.	CASSNGGNTEAFF	TGTGCCAGCAGCAACGGGGGTAACACTGAAGCTTTCTTT
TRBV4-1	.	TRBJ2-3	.	CASSQDRDGYTDTQYF	TGCGCCAGCAGCCAAGATCGAGACGGCTACACAGATACGCAGTATTTT
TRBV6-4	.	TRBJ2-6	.	CASSDSSSGANVLTF	TGTGCCAGCAGTGACTCCAGCTCTGGGGCCAACGTCCTGACTTTC
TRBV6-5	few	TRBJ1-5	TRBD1	CASRTGGSNQPQHF	TGTGCCAGCAGGACAGGGGGATCCAATCAGCCCCAGCATTTT
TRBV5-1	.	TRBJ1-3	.	CASNRDRFPGNTIYF	TGCGCCAGCAATCGCGACAGGTTCCCTGGAAACACCATATATTTT
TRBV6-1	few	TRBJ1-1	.	CASSEARGTEAFF	TGTGCCAGCAGTGAAGCCAGGGGAACTGAAGCTTTCTTT
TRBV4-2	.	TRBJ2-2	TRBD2	CASSQSGAGGPDTGELFF	TGTGCCAGCAGCCAATCAGGGGCGGGAGGGCCGGACACCGGGGAGCTGTTTTTT
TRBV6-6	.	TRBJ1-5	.	CASVRGLTGNQPQHF	TGTGCCAGCGTTAGAGGGCTTACGGGCAATCAGCCCCAGCATTTT
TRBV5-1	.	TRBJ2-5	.	CASRSQETQYF	TGCGCCAGCAGGTCCCAAGAGACCCAGTACTTC
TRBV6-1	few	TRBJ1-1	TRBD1	CAGGTGDTEAFF	TGTGCCGGGGGAACAGGGGACACTGAAGCTTTCTTT
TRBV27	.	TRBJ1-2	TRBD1	CASSYSEGAWGYTF	TGTGCCAGCAGTTACTCCGAGGGGGCTTGGGGCTACACCTTC
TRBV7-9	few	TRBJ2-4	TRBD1	CASSLGTGEAKNIQYF	TGTGCCAGCAGCTTAGGGACAGGGGAAGCCAAAAACATTCAGTACTTC
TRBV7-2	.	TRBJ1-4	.	CASSSLDGGAKEKLFF	TGTGCCAGCAGCTCCCTGGATGGTGGAGCGAAAGAAAAACTGTTTTTT
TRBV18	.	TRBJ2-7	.	CASSPSGDAYEQYF	TGTGCCAGCTCACCGTCGGGGGATGCCTACGAGCAGTACTTC
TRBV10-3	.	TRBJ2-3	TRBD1	CAIGRDRGLPADTQYF	TGTGCCATCGGGAGGGACAGGGGGCTCCCGGCAGATACGCAGTATTTT
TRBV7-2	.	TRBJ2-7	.	CASSLREGSYEQYF	TGTGCCAGCAGCTTAAGAGAAGGGTCCTACGAGCAGTACTTC
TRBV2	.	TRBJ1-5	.	CASSGRTYQPQHF	TGTGCCAGCAGCGGAAGGACTTATCAGCCCCAGCATTTT
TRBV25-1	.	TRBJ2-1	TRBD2	CASSLAGGGNEQFF	TGTGCCAGCAGTTTAGCGGGGGGAGGCAATGAGCAGTTCTTC
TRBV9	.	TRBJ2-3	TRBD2	CASTPGLAGVTDTQYF	TGTGCCAGCACCCCGGGACTAGCTGGGGTCACAGATACGCAGTATTTT
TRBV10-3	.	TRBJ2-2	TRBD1	CAISGEGQGARFGELFF	TGTGCCATCAGTGGAGAGGGACAGGGGGCAAGATTTGGGGAGCTGTTTTTT
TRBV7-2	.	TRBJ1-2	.	CASSLAGIYGYGYTF	TGTGCCAGCAGCTTAGCGGGCATCTACGGCTATGGCTACACCTTC
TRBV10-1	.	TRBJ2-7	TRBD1	CASSDETGFYEQYF	TGCGCCAGCAGTGACGAGACAGGGTTTTACGAGCAGTACTTC
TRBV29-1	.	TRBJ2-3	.	CSVVRVEDTQYF	TGCAGCGTTGTTAGGGTCGAGGATACGCAGTATTTT
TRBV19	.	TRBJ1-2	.	CASSIGQGDGYTF	TGTGCCAGTAGTATAGGGCAGGGAGACGGCTACACCTTC